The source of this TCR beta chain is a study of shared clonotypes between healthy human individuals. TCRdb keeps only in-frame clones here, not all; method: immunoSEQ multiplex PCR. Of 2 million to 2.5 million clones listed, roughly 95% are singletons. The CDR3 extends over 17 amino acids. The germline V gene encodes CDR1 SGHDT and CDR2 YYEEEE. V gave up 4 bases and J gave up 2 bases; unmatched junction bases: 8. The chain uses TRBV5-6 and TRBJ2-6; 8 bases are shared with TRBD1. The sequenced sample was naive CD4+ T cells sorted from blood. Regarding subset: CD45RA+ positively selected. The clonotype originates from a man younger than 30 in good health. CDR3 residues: CASSRVDREPGANVLTF. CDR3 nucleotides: TGTGCCAGCAGCCGGGTGGACAGGGAGCCTGGGGCCAACGTCCTGACTTTC.